The source of this T cell receptor beta chain is a study of blood T cells in healthy people across ages. The authors ran a second PCR of about 6 to 11 cycles using a sample-barcoded 5' primer and a J-beta primer mix. MiXCR, run by TCRdb on the 5' RACE reads, gives a single entry per CDR3 protein. The sample contains about 510,000 distinct CDR3 sequences, 27% of which appear only once. This clonotype was counted only a few times. CDR1 and CDR2 from the germline V gene are LGHDT and YNNKEL (reference sequence). This CDR3 has 12 residues. The same specimen was also included in a second study, on T cells of mothers and their children.

Sequences were obtained from blood. The chain couples TRBV3-1 to TRBJ2-1; TRBD2 aligns across 7 bases. The last part of the DNA fits TRBJ2-7 better; the J call may be wrong. This TCR was recovered from a boy under 10 years old in good health. The CDR3 DNA reads TGTGCCAGCGGACTAGGGGTATGGGAGCAGTACTTC. Residues: CASGLGVWEQYF.